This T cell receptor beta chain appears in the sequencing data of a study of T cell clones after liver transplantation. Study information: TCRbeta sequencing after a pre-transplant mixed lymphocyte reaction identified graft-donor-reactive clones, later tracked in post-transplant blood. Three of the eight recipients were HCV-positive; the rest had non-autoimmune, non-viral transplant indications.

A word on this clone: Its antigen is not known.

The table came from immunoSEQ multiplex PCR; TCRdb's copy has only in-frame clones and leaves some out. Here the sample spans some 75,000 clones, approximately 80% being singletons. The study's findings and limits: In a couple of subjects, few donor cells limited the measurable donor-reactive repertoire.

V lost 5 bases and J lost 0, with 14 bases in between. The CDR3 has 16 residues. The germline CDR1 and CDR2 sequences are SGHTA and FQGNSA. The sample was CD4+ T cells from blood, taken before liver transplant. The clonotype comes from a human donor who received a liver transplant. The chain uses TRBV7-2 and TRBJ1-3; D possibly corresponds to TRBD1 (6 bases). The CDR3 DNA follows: TGTGCCAGCAGCCCCCAGACAGGCAACTCTGGAAACACCATATATTTT. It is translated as CASSPQTGNSGNTIYF.